This TCR beta chain is from a study of blood T cells in healthy people across ages (dated by TCRdb to between 2014 and 2017). With regard to the full study: Template switching captured roughly one uniquely barcoded TCR beta cDNA molecule per two T cells in model experiments. To avoid experimental bias, donors of different ages were spread randomly across the sequencing lanes. The study analyzed two additional independent replicas of 1 million unique cDNA reads from the same blood draw for two donors, one aged 18 to 30 and one aged 80 or older. Using deep sequencing normalized with unique cDNA molecular identifiers, the study measured how TCR beta repertoire diversity changes with age. Four age groups were formed from the donors: young (average about 15 years), middle-aged (less than 40), aged (over 55) and long-lived (about 80).

Systemically healthy Caucasian individuals from Russia, approximately 39 in total and aged about 6 to 95 years, were included as donors. Around 10 milliliters of peripheral blood were drawn from each donor into EDTA-treated Vacutainer tubes. Ficoll-Paque density-gradient centrifugation was used to isolate PBMCs, with at least 7 million per sample. Total RNA, at least 6 micrograms per sample, was extracted from PBMCs with Trizol reagent. Naive CD45RAhigh/CD27high T cell percentages were measured by flow cytometry on a PBMC aliquot from every donor. Summary of the overall study and its limitations: Since profiling was done on bulk unsorted PBMCs, naive and antigen-experienced compartments could not be conclusively compared. Observed TCR beta diversity per million T cells fell roughly linearly with age, and a significant reduction was already apparent by age approximately 40. Because donor CMV infection status was unknown, age-related changes in expanded clonotypes were potentially confounded. The long-lived group showed more naive CD4+ T cells, fewer expanded clones and increased TCR diversity than the aged group, suggesting age selection. Observed TCR beta diversity correlated strongly with the percentage of naive T cells measured by flow cytometry. Estimates of total diversity based on one million sequenced T cells were considered lower bounds and underestimates.

This clonotype has more than one count but fewer than ten. Its antigen is unknown. No base qualities exist here, and no much larger clone lies one base off it. Counted from cysteine to phenylalanine, this CDR3 has 15 amino acids. Of the read, only the CDR3 DNA is kept; its 45 bases are in frame from base 1. CDR1 and CDR2 (SEHNR, FQNEAQ) derive from the germline V gene (reference sequence). V loses 1 base, J loses 8 bases, and the germline ends lie 17 bases apart. Receptors were amplified or captured by 5' RACE. Sequencer: Illumina HiSeq 2500. A second roughly 6 to 11 cycle PCR used a sample-barcoded 5' primer and a J-beta primer mix. A template-switch 5' adaptor carrying 12 random nucleotides introduced a unique molecular identifier onto each TCR beta cDNA molecule. At least 3 million CDR3-containing paired-end reads were obtained from each sample. All of the RNA was converted into first-strand cDNA using the Mint cDNA synthesis kit, with a TRBC-specific oligonucleotide serving as the primer. All cDNA was treated with uracil-DNA glycosylase and then went through a first 18-cycle PCR with the universal primers M1SS and BC2_uni_R. The authors' pipeline ran thus. For normalization, 1 million high-quality reads were randomly selected from each sample, with every read carrying a distinct molecular identifier. Reads sharing molecular identifiers were discarded rather than binned into consensus sequences. MiTCR, run with a Q25 quality threshold and the strictest error-elimination algorithm, handled CDR3 identification, clonotype clustering and error correction. A nonparametric unseen species model using Euler transformation provided a lower-bound estimate of total TCR beta diversity. Clones were called with MiXCR by TCRdb after fastp trimmed the public reads at Q25, and only in-frame beta chains were retained. Here each entry gathers all rows of one CDR3 protein and keeps the most common genes and DNA. TCRdb's processing, not the authors', yielded these V and J calls. Counted in this sample were roughly 1,500,000 distinct CDR3 sequences; 30% to 40% of them appeared once. The top ten clones comprise 11% of the sample.

Sequencing used blood. The V and J genes are TRBV7-9 and TRBJ1-1; TRBD1 is a weak D gene call, 6 bases matching. This receptor was taken from a woman in her twenties or thirties in good health. The DNA reads as follows: TGTGCCAGCAGCTTAGTGAGCCCAGGGGACCCCGAAGCTTTCTTT. Translation gives CASSLVSPGDPEAFF.